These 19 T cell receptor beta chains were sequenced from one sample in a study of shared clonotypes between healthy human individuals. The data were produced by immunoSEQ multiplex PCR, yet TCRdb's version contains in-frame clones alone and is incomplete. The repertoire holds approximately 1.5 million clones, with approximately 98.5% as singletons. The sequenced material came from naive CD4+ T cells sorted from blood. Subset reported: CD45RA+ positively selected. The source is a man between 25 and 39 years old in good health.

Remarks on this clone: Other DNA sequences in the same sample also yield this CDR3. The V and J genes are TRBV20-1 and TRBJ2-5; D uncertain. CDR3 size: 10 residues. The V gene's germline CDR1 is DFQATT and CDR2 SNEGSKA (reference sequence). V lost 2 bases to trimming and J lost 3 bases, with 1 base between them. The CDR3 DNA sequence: TGCAGTGCTAGAAAAGAGACCCAGTACTTC. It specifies CSARKETQYF.

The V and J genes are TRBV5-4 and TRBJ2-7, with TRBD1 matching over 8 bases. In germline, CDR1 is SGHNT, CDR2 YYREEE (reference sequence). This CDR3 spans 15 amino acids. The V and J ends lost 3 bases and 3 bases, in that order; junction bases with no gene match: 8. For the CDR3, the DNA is TGTGCCAGCAGCTCCAGGACAGGGCTGCGCTACGAGCAGTACTTC. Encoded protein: CASSSRTGLRYEQYF.

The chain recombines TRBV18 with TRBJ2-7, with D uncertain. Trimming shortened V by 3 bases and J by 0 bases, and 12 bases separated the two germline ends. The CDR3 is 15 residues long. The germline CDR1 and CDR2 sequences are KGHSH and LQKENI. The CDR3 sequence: CASSPSRSGSYEQYF. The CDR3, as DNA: TGTGCCAGCTCACCCTCCCGGTCGGGCTCCTACGAGCAGTACTTC.

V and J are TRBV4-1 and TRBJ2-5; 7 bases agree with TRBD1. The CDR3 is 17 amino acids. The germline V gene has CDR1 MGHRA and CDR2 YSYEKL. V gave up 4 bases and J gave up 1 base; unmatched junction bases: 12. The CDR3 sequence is CASSPLAGDSFQETQYF. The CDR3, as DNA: TGCGCCAGCAGCCCTCTGGCCGGGGACAGTTTCCAAGAGACCCAGTACTTC.

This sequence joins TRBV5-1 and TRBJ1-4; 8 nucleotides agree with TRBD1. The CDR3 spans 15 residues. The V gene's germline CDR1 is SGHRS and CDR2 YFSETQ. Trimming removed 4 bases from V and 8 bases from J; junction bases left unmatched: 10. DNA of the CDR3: TGCGCCAGCAGCGTAGGACAGGGAGTTATCGAAAAACTGTTTTTT. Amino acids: CASSVGQGVIEKLFF.

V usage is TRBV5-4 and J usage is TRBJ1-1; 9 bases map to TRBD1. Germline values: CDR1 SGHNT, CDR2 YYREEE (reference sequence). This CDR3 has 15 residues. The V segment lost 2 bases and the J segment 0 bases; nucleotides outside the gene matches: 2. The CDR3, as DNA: TGTGCCAGCAGCTTCGGGACAGGGATGAACACTGAAGCTTTCTTT. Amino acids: CASSFGTGMNTEAFF.

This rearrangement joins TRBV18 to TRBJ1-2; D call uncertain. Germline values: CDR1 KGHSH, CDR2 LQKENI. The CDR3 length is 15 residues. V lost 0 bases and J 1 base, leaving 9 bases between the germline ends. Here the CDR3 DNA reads TGTGCCAGCTCACCACCGGCTATGGGTAACTATGGCTACACCTTC. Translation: CASSPPAMGNYGYTF. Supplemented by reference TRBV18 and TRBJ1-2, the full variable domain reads NAGVMQNPRHLVRRRGQEARLRCSPMKGHSHVYWYRQLPEEGLKFMVYLQKENIIDESGMPKERFSAEFPKEGPSILRIQQVVRGDSAAYFCASSPPAMGNYGYTFGSGTRLTVV.

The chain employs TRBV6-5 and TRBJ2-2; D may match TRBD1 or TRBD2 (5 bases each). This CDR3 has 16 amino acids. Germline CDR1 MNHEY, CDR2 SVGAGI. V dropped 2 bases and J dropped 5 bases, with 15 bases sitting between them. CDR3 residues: CASSYVRGPGTGELFF. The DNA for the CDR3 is TGTGCCAGCAGTTACGTTCGAGGGCCAGGGACCGGGGAGCTGTTTTTT.

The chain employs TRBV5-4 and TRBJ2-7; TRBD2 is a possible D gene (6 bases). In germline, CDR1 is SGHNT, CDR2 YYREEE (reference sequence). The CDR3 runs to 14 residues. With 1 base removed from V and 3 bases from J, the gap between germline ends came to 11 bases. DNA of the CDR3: TGTGCCAGCAGCTTGAATCGGGAGTTCTACGAGCAGTACTTC. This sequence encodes CASSLNREFYEQYF.

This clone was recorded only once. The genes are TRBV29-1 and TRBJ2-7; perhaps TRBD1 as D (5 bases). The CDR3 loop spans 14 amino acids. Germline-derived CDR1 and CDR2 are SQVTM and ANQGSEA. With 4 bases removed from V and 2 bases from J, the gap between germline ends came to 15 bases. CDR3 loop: CSVAELRQTYEQYF. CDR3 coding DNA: TGCAGCGTTGCTGAGTTACGACAGACCTACGAGCAGTACTTC.

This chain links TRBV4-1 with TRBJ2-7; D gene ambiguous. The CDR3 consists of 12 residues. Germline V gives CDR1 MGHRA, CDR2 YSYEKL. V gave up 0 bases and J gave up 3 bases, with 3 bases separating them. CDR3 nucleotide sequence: TGCGCCAGCAGCCAAGACGGCTACGAGCAGTACTTC. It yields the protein CASSQDGYEQYF.

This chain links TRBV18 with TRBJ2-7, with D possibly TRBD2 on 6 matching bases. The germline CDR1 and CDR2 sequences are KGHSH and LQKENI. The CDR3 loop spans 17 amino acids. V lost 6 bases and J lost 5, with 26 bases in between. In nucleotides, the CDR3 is TGTGCCAGCTCCCCTTTCTCAAGGCCTAGCGCTAACAACGAGCAGTACTTC. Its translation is CASSPFSRPSANNEQYF.

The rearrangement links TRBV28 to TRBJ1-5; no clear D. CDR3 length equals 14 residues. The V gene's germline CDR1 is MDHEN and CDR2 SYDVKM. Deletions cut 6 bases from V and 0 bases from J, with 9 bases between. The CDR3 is CASRTQGSNQPQHF. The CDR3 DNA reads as TGTGCCAGCAGGACCCAAGGTAGCAATCAGCCCCAGCATTTT.

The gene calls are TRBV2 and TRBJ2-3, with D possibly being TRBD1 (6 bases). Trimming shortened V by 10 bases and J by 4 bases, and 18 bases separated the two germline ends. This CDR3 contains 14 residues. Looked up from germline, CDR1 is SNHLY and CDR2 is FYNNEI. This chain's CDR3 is CATQRGSVADTQYF. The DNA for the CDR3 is TGTGCCACTCAAAGGGGGAGTGTCGCAGATACGCAGTATTTT.

The CDR3 is CASSRKNEQFF. CDR3 sequence (DNA): TGTGCCAGCAGTCGGAAGAATGAGCAGTTCTTC. The chain is built from TRBV25-1 and TRBJ2-1; no firm D call. V gave up 5 bases and J gave up 7 bases, with 6 bases separating them. The germline V gene encodes CDR1 MGHDK and CDR2 SYGVNS. There are 11 residues in the CDR3.

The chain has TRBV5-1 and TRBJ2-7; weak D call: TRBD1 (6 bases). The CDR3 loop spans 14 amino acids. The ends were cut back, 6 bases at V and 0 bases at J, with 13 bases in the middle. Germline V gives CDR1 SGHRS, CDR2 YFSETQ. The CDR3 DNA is TGCGCCAGCAAGGCAGGGACAAGCTCCTACGAGCAGTACTTC. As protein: CASKAGTSSYEQYF. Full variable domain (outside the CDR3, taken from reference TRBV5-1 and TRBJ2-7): KAGVTQTPRYLIKTRGQQVTLSCSPISGHRSVSWYQQTPGQGLQFLFEYFSETQRNKGNFPGRFSGRQFSNSRSEMNVSTLELGDSALYLCASKAGTSSYEQYFGPGTRLTVT.

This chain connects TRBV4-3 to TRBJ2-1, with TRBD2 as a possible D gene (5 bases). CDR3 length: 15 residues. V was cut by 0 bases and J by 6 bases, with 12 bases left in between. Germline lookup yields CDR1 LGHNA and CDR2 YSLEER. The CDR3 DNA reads TGCGCCAGCAGCCAAGACCTAGCTCGAGGCAATGAGCAGTTCTTC. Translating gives CASSQDLARGNEQFF.

The CDR3 DNA is TGTGCCATAGGGCGACATGGAGACACCGGGGAGCTGTTTTTT. Encoded protein: CAIGRHGDTGELFF. The gene calls are TRBV6-5 and TRBJ2-2; D is ambiguous. CDR3 length: 14 residues. V lost 10 bases to trimming and J lost 3 bases, with 15 bases between them. In germline, CDR1 is MNHEY, CDR2 SVGAGI.

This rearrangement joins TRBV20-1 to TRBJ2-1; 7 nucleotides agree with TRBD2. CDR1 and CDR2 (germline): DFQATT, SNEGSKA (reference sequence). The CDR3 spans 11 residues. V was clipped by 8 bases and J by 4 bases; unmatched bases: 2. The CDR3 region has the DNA TGCAGTCCCGGGGGGTACAATGAGCAGTTCTTC. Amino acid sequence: CSPGGYNEQFF.